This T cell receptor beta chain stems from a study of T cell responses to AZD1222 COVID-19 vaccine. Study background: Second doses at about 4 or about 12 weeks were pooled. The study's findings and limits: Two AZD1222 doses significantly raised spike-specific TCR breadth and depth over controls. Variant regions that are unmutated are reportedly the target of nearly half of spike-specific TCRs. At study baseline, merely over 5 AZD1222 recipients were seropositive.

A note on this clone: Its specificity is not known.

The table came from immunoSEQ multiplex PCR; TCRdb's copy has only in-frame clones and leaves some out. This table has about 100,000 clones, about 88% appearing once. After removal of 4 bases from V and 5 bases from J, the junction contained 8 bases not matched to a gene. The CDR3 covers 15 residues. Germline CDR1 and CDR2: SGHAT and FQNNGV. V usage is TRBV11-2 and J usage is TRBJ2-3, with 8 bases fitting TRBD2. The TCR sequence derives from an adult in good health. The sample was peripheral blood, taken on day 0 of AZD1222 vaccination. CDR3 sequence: CASSSVPGLGDTQYF. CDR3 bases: TGTGCCAGCAGCTCTGTCCCGGGACTAGGAGATACGCAGTATTTT.